Described below is a single T cell receptor beta chain sequence and its context. Its target is not known. Only in-frame clones appear in the TCRdb table, and some are missing; sequencing was by immunoSEQ multiplex PCR. Among just over 30,000 clones listed, more than 75% were seen once. The data belong to a study of OX40 agonist ivuxolimab in advanced cancers. Study overall: The dose of intravenous ivuxolimab that patients received every 2 weeks ranged from 0.01 to 10 mg/kg. Hepatocellular carcinoma, melanoma, renal cell or head and neck cancer affected the dose-escalation patients.

Overall study findings and caveats: Among patients with partial responses at 0.1-3.0 mg/kg, clonal expansion was among the lowest.

The CDR3 contains 14 residues. The V gene end was trimmed by 5 bases and the J gene end by 6 bases; junction bases not matched to a gene: 6. Germline values: CDR1 PRHDT, CDR2 FYEKMQ (reference sequence). J is TRBJ1-1 and V is TRBV13; TRBD1 matches at 10 bases. The sequence came from an adult with an advanced solid tumor such as melanoma, head and neck, liver or kidney cancer. The sequencing used CD4+ or CD8+ T cells sorted from blood, collected in a trial of the OX40 agonist ivuxolimab. The CDR3 sequence is CASSGTDRGPEAFF. Here the CDR3 DNA reads TGTGCCAGCAGCGGTACCGACAGGGGGCCTGAAGCTTTCTTT.